The 17 T cell receptor beta chains listed next were all sequenced from one sample in a study of patients and donors after allogeneic stem cell transplantation. In TCRdb, the RT-PCR reads were re-called with MiXCR into one record per CDR3 protein. Of about 410,000 distinct CDR3 sequences in the sample, more than 15% are singletons; the top ten hold just over 7%. Sequenced sample: blood, either unsorted or a sorted T cell fraction (not recorded which). These receptors all stem from a human donor who was either an allogeneic HSCT recipient or a stem cell or donor lymphocyte infusion donor (not recorded which). It is not recorded whose cells these are; they may come from a transplant donor.

This clonotype came up many times. The J gene is TRBJ2-2, the V gene TRBV12-3 or TRBV12-4; 11 nucleotides align to TRBD1. The CDR3 has 14 amino acids. J lost 6 bases, V lost 6 bases, and 3 bases had no gene match. The CDR3: CASSTGQGAGELFF. DNA of the CDR3: TGTGCCAGCAGCACGGGACAGGGGGCCGGGGAGCTGTTTTTT.

The chain links TRBV27 to TRBJ2-3, with TRBD1 matching 7 bases. Germline CDR1 MNHEY, CDR2 SMNVEV (reference sequence). V shed 5 bases, J shed 0 bases, and the junction held 8 bases outside the gene matches. The length of the CDR3 is 16 residues. Written as DNA, the CDR3 is TGTGCCAGCAGTCGGGTTCCGGGACAGAGCACAGATACGCAGTATTTT. It yields the protein CASSRVPGQSTDTQYF.

The rearrangement joins TRBV6-1 to TRBJ1-2; no clear D gene. Germline lookup yields CDR1 MNHNS and CDR2 SASEGT. This CDR3 has 14 residues. Trimming left V 5 bases short and J 5 bases short, with 15 bases between. The DNA for the CDR3 is TGTGCCAGCAGTAGTCGACATGAGACGTATGGCTACACCTTC. Its protein is CASSSRHETYGYTF.

Many counts were recorded for this clonotype. Here the CDR3 reads CASSPRTEGDSPLHF. The CDR3 bases are TGTGCCAGCAGCCCCCGGACAGAGGGTGATTCACCCCTCCACTTT. The chain uses TRBV9 and TRBJ1-6, with D tentatively TRBD1 (6 bases). The germline V gene has CDR1 SGDLS and CDR2 YYNGEE. This CDR3 region has 15 residues. Trimming took off 4 bases at V and 8 bases at J, with 16 bases between the two ends.

This clonotype was seen ten or more times. The chain carries TRBV5-1 and TRBJ2-3, with 8 nucleotides matching TRBD2. Losses at the gene ends were 4 bases for V and 1 base for J; bases not matched to a gene: 5. The CDR3 runs 15 residues. The V gene's germline CDR1 is SGHRS and CDR2 YFSETQ. CDR3 in amino acids: CASSLDGRGTDTQYF. For the CDR3, the DNA is TGCGCCAGCAGCCTGGACGGGAGGGGCACAGATACGCAGTATTTT.

This clonotype was detected only a few times. The rearrangement uses TRBV18 and TRBJ2-4, with D possibly TRBD1 on 6 matching bases. The CDR3 runs to 13 residues. Germline CDR1 and CDR2: KGHSH and LQKENI. V was shortened by 6 bases and J by 9 bases, with 15 bases between the two germline ends. This chain's CDR3 is CASSLTQGTIQYF. The CDR3 bases are TGTGCCAGCTCGCTAACTCAGGGGACCATTCAGTACTTC.

This clonotype was found a few times. Relative to the germline gene, one junction end is altered; a read error may explain this. V usage is TRBV15 and J usage is TRBJ2-6, with D perhaps matching TRBD1 (6 bases). Germline V lookup: CDR1 LNHNV, CDR2 YYDKDF (reference sequence). This CDR3 region has 18 residues. The CDR3 reads CVTSRDRGQWSGANVLTF. As DNA, the CDR3 is TGTGTCACCAGCAGAGATCGGGGACAATGGTCAGGGGCCAACGTCCTGACTTTC. Together with reference TRBV15 and TRBJ2-6, the CDR3 gives the full variable domain: DAMVIQNPRYQVTQFGKPVTLSCSQTLNHNVMYWYQQKSSQAPKLLFHYYDKDFNNEADTPDNFQSRRPNTSFCFLDIRSPGLGDTAMYLCVTSRDRGQWSGANVLTFGAGSRLTVL.

V usage is TRBV19 and J usage is TRBJ2-5; maybe TRBD2 (6 bases). The V end lost 5 bases, the J end lost 5 bases, and 21 bases lay between the germline ends. In germline, CDR1 is LNHDA, CDR2 SQIVND (reference sequence). This CDR3 is 16 amino acids long. CDR3 bases: TGTGCCAGTAGTCAAGGGACTGAGGGCCGGGTTGAGACCCAGTACTTC. Translating gives CASSQGTEGRVETQYF.

This clonotype has at least ten counts. The chain has TRBV10-3 and TRBJ2-1; tentatively, D is TRBD2 (7 bases). V was trimmed by 11 bases and J by 2 bases, leaving 13 bases between them. Germline CDR1 and CDR2: ENHRY and SYGVKD. The CDR3 consists of 13 residues. The CDR3 DNA reads TGTGCCTCAACCGGGGGGCCCTACAATGAGCAGTTCTTC. Amino acids: CASTGGPYNEQFF.

A few counts support this clonotype. The rearrangement joins TRBV6-5 to TRBJ1-1; TRBD1 aligns across 7 bases. The CDR3 loop spans 15 amino acids. V lost 0 bases and J lost 3; bases outside the gene matches: 4. Germline V gives CDR1 MNHEY, CDR2 SVGAGI. For the CDR3, the DNA is TGTGCCAGCAGTTACTCGACAGGGCTCTACACTGAAGCTTTCTTT. Protein sequence: CASSYSTGLYTEAFF.

In this sample, this clonotype turned up many times. The chain recombines TRBV6-2 or TRBV6-3 with TRBJ2-5; D perhaps matches TRBD1 (6 bases). The V gene's germline CDR1 is MNHEY and CDR2 SVGEGT. V was pared by 0 bases and J by 4 bases, with 9 bases between. The CDR3 spans 14 residues. CDR3 loop: CASSYSAGVETQYF. CDR3 coding DNA: TGTGCCAGCAGTTACTCGGCAGGGGTAGAGACCCAGTACTTC.

This clonotype has more than one count but fewer than ten. J is TRBJ2-6 and V is TRBV11-1; the D gene could be TRBD1 or TRBD2 (7 bases each). Trimming took 6 bases from V and 0 from J, leaving 21 bases between them. This CDR3 contains 19 residues. Germline V gene sequence: CDR1 SGHAT, CDR2 FQDESV (reference sequence). The CDR3 sequence: CASSRRAGTDSSGANVLTF. For the CDR3, the DNA is TGTGCCAGCAGTCGTAGAGCGGGGACAGACTCCTCTGGGGCCAACGTCCTGACTTTC. The variable domain in full, with the rest retrieved from reference TRBV11-1 and TRBJ2-6, is EAEVAQSPRYKITEKSQAVAFWCDPISGHATLYWYRQILGQGPELLVQFQDESVVDDSQLPKDRFSAERLKGVDSTLKIQPAELGDSAMYLCASSRRAGTDSSGANVLTFGAGSRLTVL.

CDR3 protein: CASSLETGAGYGYTF. In DNA form, the CDR3 reads TGTGCCAGCAGCTTAGAAACAGGGGCAGGCTATGGCTACACCTTC. The chain couples TRBV7-6 to TRBJ1-2; TRBD1 matches at 7 bases. Germline V CDR1 and CDR2: SGHVS, FNYEAQ. Germline trimming cut 1 base from V and 4 bases from J; bases unmatched to any gene: 6. CDR3 length: 15 amino acids.

The chain carries TRBV5-6 and TRBJ1-2, with a weak D call TRBD1 (6 bases). The V and J ends lost 4 bases and 4 bases respectively, with 17 bases between them. The germline V gene has CDR1 SGHDT and CDR2 YYEEEE. The CDR3 is 15 residues long. The CDR3 nucleotides are TGTGCCAGCAGCACCCCGGCAGGGGCTGGCTATGGCTACACCTTC. The encoded protein is CASSTPAGAGYGYTF.

A few counts support this clonotype. V is TRBV18 and J is TRBJ1-3; D unresolved. The germline V and J ends were trimmed by 1 base and 2 bases, with 12 bases remaining between them. Germline V gene data show CDR1 as KGHSH and CDR2 as LQKENI. This CDR3 has 16 amino acids. CDR3 loop: CASSPLSPKAGNTIYF. In DNA, the CDR3 is TGTGCCAGCTCACCACTCTCACCGAAGGCTGGAAACACCATATATTTT.

The chain uses TRBV13 and TRBJ2-2, with D possibly matching TRBD2 (6 bases). The CDR3 consists of 16 residues. Germline V lookup: CDR1 PRHDT, CDR2 FYEKMQ (reference sequence). V lost 2 bases and J 5 bases, leaving 15 bases between the germline ends. The CDR3 coding sequence is TGTGCCAGCAGCTTACCCCGGCCCAGCGGGACCGGGGAGCTGTTTTTT. Its protein product is CASSLPRPSGTGELFF.

This clonotype has just one count. The DNA of the CDR3 is TGTGCCATCAGTGAGGACAGTGGCTACACCTTC. This encodes CAISEDSGYTF. V is TRBV10-3 and J is TRBJ1-2; possibly TRBD1 for D (5 bases). The V gene lost 2 bases and the J gene lost 7 bases, with 5 bases spanning the gap. Germline V gene sequence: CDR1 ENHRY, CDR2 SYGVKD. This CDR3 has 11 amino acids.